This T cell receptor (beta chain) came from a study of Ad26.COV2.S vaccination and SARS-CoV-2 variants. As to treatment: around 19 received Ad26.COV2.S at low or high dose, single or two shots; several received placebo; per-sample allocation not given. Specimens were obtained on day 63 following the first vaccine or placebo injection. The protocol was immunoSEQ multiplex PCR, while the TCRdb copy is restricted to in-frame clones and leaves out a portion. The sample has about 390,000 clones, roughly 90% seen once. This CDR3 has 14 amino acids. Germline-derived CDR1 and CDR2 are MNHEY and SVGEGT. V shed 5 bases, J shed 4 bases, and the junction held 3 bases outside the gene matches.

This sample comprised peripheral blood, obtained in a trial of Ad26.COV2.S vaccine versus placebo. The V call is TRBV6-2 or TRBV6-3, the J call TRBJ1-5; TRBD1 aligns across 9 bases. The receptor was derived from a person between 18 and 60 years old who received the Ad26.COV2.S COVID-19 vaccine or a placebo. CDR3 nucleotides: TGTGCCAGCAGTAATGACAGGGGGAATCAGCCCCAGCATTTT. As protein: CASSNDRGNQPQHF.